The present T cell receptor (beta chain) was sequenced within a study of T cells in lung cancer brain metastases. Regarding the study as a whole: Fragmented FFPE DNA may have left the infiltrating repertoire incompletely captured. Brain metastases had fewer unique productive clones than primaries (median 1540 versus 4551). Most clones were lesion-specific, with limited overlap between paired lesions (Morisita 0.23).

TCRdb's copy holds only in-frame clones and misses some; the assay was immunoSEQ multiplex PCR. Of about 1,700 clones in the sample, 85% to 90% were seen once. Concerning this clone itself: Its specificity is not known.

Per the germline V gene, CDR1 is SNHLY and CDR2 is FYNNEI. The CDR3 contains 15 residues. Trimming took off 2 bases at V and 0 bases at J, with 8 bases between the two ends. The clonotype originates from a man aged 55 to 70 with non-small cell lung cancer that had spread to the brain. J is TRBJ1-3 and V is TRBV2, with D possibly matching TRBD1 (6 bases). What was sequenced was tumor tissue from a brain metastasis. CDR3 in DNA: TGTGCCAGCAGTGAAAGGGGGGACTCTGGAAACACCATATATTTT. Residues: CASSERGDSGNTIYF.